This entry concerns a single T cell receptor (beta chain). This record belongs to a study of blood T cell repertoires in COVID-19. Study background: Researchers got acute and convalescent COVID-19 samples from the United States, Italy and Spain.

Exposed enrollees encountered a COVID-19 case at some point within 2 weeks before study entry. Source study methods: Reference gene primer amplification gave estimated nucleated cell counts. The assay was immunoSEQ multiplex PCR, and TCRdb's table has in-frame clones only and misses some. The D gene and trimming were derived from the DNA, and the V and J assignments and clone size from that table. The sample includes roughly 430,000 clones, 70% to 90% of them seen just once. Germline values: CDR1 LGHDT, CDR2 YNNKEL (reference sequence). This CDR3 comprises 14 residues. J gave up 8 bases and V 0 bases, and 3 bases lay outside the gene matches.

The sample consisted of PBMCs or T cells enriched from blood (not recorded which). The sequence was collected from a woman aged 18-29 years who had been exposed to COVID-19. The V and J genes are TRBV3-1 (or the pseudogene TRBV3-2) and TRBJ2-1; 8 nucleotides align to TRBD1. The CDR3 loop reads CASSQDRGLDEQFF. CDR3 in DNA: TGTGCCAGCAGCCAAGACAGGGGGCTTGATGAGCAGTTCTTC.